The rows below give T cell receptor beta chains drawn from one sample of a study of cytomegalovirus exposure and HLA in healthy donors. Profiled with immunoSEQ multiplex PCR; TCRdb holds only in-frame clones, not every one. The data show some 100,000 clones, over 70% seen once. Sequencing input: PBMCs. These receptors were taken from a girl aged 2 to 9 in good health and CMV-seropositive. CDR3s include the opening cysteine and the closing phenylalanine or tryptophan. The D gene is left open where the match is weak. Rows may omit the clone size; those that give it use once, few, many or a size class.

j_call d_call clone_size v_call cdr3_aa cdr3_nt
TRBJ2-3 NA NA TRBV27 CASSQTDSSTDTQYF TGTGCCAGCAGTCAAACAGATTCTAGCACAGATACGCAGTATTTT
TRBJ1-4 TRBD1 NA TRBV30 CAWDKTGGNEKLFF TGTGCCTGGGATAAGACAGGGGGTAATGAAAAACTGTTTTTT
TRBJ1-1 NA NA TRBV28 CASSDDTSEAFF TGTGCCAGCAGCGACGACACTTCCGAAGCTTTCTTT
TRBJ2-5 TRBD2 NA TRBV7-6 CASSSAGGSGAQYF TGTGCCAGCAGCTCCGCCGGGGGGTCTGGGGCCCAGTACTTC
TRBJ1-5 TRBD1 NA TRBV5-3 CARSLALLGHTGGFGQPQHF TGTGCCAGAAGCTTGGCCTTGTTGGGGCACACAGGGGGCTTTGGTCAGCCCCAGCATTTT
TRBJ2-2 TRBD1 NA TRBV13 CASRWTGVGNTGELFF TGTGCCAGCAGATGGACAGGGGTTGGTAACACCGGGGAGCTGTTTTTT
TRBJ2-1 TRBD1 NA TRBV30 CAWSRGQGYDEQFF TGTGCCTGGAGTAGGGGACAGGGATACGACGAGCAGTTCTTC
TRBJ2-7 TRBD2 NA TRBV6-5 CASSYSGLAGYEQYF TGTGCCAGCAGTTACTCCGGACTAGCGGGCTACGAGCAGTACTTC
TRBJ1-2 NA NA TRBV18 CASSPDRVYGYTF TGTGCCAGCTCACCGGATCGGGTCTATGGCTACACCTTC
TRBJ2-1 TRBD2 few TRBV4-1 CASSQETYPTAGGPNNEQFF TGCGCCAGCAGCCAAGAAACATACCCCACAGCGGGAGGGCCTAACAATGAGCAGTTCTTC
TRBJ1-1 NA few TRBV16 CASSQFIWLRTLDASKTEAFF TGTGCCAGCAGCCAATTCATTTGGTTAAGGACACTCGACGCCTCAAAGACTGAAGCTTTCTTT
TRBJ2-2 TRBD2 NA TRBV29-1 CSVAGLAGGGGTGELFF TGCAGCGTGGCGGGACTAGCGGGAGGGGGGGGCACCGGGGAGCTGTTTTTT
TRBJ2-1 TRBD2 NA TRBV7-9 CASSPSGRAVYEQFF TGTGCCAGCAGCCCGAGCGGGAGGGCCGTCTATGAGCAGTTCTTC
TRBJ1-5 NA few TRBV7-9 CSSSANRDTQHF TGTTCCAGCAGTGCCAACCGGGACACCCAGCATTTT
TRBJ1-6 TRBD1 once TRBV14 CASSQGSGTGIGLGSPLHF TGTGCCAGCAGCCAAGGGTCCGGGACAGGGATCGGCTTGGGTTCACCCCTCCACTTT
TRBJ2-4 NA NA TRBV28 CASSLALVLNIQYF TGTGCCAGCAGTTTAGCACTAGTCTTGAACATTCAGTACTTC
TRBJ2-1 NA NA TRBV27 CASSLQRSNEQFF TGTGCCAGCAGTTTACAGCGGTCCAATGAGCAGTTCTTC
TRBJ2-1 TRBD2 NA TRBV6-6 CASSRQTSGSNEQFF TGTGCCAGCAGTCGTCAGACTAGCGGGAGTAATGAGCAGTTCTTC
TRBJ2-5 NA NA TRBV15 CATSRSRDTPGRETQYF TGTGCCACCAGCAGATCTCGGGACACCCCTGGAAGAGAGACCCAGTACTTC
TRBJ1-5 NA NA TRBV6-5 CASSQIRDSNQPQHF TGTGCCAGCAGTCAGATCAGGGATAGCAATCAGCCCCAGCATTTT
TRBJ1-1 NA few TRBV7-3 CASSLTANTEAFF TGTGCCAGCAGCCTGACAGCGAACACTGAAGCTTTCTTT
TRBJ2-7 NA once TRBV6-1 CASSGQKYEQYF TGTGCCAGCAGTGGACAGAAATACGAGCAGTACTTC
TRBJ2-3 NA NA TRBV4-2 CASSQEGDNTDTQYF TGTGCCAGCAGCCAAGAGGGGGACAACACAGATACGCAGTATTTT
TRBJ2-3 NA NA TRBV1 CTSSPKPTQRVPPKATDTQYF TGCACCAGCAGCCCGAAGCCGACTCAGCGGGTTCCCCCTAAGGCCACAGATACGCAGTATTTT
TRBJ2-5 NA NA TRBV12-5 CASGLGGVGQETQYF TGTGCTAGTGGTTTGGGGGGGGTCGGACAAGAGACCCAGTACTTC
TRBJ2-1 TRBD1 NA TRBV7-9 CANGARGLLDEQFF TGTGCCAATGGGGCCAGGGGGCTTCTGGATGAGCAGTTCTTC
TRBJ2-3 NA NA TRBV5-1 CASSLEGGSTDTQYF TGCGCCAGCAGCTTGGAGGGGGGGAGCACAGATACGCAGTATTTT